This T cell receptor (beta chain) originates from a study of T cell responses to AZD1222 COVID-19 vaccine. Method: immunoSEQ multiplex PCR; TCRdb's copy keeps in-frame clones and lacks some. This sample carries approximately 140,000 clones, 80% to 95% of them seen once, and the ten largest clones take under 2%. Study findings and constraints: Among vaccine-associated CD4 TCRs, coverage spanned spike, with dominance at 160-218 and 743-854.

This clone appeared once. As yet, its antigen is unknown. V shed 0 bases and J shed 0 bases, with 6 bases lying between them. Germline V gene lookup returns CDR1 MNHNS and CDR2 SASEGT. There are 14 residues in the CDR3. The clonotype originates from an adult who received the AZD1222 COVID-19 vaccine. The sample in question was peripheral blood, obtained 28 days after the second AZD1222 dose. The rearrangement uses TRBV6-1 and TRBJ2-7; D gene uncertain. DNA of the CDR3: TGTGCCAGCAGTGAAGCAGGGAACTCCTACGAGCAGTACTTC. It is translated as CASSEAGNSYEQYF.